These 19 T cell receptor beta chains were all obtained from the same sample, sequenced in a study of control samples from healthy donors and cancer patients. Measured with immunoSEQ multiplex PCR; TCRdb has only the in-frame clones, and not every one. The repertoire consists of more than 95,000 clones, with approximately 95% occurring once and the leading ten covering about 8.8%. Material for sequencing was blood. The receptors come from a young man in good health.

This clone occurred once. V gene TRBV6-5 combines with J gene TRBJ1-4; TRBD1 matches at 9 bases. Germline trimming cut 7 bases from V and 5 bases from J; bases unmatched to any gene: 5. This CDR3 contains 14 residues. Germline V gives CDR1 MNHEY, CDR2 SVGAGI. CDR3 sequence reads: CASNPGQGNEKLFF. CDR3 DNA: TGTGCCAGCAACCCTGGACAGGGGAATGAAAAACTGTTTTTT.

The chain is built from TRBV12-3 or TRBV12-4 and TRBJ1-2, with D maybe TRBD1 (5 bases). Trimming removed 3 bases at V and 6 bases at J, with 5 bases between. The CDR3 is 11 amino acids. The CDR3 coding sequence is TGTGCCAGCAGTTTGGGGGATGGCTACACCTTC. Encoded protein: CASSLGDGYTF.

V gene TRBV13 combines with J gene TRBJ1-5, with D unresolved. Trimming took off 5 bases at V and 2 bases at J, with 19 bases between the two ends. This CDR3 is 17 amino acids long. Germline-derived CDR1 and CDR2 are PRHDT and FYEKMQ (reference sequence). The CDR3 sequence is CASSNRAPGGGNQPQHF. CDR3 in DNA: TGTGCCAGCAGCAACCGGGCCCCCGGAGGTGGCAATCAGCCCCAGCATTTT.

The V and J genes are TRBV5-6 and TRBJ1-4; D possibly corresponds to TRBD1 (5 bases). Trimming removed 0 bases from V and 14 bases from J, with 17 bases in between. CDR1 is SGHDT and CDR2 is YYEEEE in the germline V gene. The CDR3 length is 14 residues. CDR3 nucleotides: TGTGCCAGCAGCTTGGGACAGAGTCATGATGGGCTGTTTTTT. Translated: CASSLGQSHDGLFF.

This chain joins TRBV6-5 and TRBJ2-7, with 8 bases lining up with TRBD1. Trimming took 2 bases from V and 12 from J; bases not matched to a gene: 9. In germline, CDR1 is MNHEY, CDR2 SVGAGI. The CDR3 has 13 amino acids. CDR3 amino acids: CASSYETGEVMYF. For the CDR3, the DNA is TGTGCCAGCAGTTACGAGACAGGGGAAGTAATGTACTTC.

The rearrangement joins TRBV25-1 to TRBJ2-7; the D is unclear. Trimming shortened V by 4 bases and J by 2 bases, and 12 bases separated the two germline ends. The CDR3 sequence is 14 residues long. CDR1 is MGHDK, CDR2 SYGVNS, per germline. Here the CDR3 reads CASSVYDRPYEQYF. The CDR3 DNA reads TGTGCCAGCAGTGTGTACGACCGTCCCTACGAGCAGTACTTC.

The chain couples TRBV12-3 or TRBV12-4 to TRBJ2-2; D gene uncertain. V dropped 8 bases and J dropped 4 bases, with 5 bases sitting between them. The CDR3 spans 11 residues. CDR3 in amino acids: CASGLTGELFF. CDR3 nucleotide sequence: TGTGCCAGCGGTCTCACCGGGGAGCTGTTTTTT.

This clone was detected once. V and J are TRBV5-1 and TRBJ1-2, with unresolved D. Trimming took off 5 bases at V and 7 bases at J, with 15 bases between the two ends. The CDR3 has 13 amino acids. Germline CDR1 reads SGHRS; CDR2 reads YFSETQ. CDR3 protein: CASRGEPVGGYTF. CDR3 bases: TGCGCCAGCAGAGGAGAACCGGTGGGTGGCTACACCTTC.

The CDR3 coding sequence is TGTGCCAGCAGTACCTCGGGGTACACCGGGGAGCTGTTTTTT. It yields the protein CASSTSGYTGELFF. V gene TRBV6-2 or TRBV6-3 combines with J gene TRBJ2-2; possibly TRBD2 for D (5 bases). This CDR3 comprises 14 residues. With 5 bases removed from V and 3 bases from J, the gap between germline ends came to 10 bases. In germline, CDR1 is MNHEY, CDR2 SVGEGT.

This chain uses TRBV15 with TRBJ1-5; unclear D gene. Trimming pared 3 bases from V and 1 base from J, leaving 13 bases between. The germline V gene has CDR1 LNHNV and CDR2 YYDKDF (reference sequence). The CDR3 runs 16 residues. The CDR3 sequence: CATSSILLVSNQPQHF. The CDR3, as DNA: TGTGCCACCAGCAGTATACTCCTTGTCAGCAATCAGCCCCAGCATTTT. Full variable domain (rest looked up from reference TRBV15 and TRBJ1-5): DAMVIQNPRYQVTQFGKPVTLSCSQTLNHNVMYWYQQKSSQAPKLLFHYYDKDFNNEADTPDNFQSRRPNTSFCFLDIRSPGLGDTAMYLCATSSILLVSNQPQHFGDGTRLSIL.

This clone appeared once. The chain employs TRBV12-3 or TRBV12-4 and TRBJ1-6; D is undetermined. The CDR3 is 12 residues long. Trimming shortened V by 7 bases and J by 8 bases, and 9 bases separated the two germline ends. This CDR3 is CASTWSDSPLHF. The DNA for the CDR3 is TGTGCCAGCACCTGGAGTGATTCACCCCTCCACTTT.

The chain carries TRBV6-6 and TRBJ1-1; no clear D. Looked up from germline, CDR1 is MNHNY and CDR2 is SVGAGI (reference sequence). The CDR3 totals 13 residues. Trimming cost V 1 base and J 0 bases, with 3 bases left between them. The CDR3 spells CASSYLLNTEAFF. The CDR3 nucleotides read TGTGCCAGCAGTTACTTACTGAACACTGAAGCTTTCTTT.

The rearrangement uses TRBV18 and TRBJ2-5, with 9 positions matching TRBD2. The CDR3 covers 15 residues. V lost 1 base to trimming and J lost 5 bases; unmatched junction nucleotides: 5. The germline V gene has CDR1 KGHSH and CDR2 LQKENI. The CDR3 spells CASSPRRSGGETQYF. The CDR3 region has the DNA TGTGCCAGCTCACCACGAAGGAGCGGGGGGGAGACCCAGTACTTC.

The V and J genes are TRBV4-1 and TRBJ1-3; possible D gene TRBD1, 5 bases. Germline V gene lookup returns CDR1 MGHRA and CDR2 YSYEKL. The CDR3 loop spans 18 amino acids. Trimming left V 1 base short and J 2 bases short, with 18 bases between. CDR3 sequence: CASSQGVARGSPGNTIYF. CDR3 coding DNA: TGCGCCAGCAGCCAAGGAGTGGCAAGGGGCTCCCCTGGAAACACCATATATTTT.

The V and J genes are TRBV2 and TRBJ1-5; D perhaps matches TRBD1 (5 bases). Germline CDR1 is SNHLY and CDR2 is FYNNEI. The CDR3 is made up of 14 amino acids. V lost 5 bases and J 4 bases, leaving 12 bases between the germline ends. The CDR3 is CASSPAGGNQPQHF. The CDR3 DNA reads TGTGCCAGCAGTCCGGCTGGGGGAAATCAGCCCCAGCATTTT.

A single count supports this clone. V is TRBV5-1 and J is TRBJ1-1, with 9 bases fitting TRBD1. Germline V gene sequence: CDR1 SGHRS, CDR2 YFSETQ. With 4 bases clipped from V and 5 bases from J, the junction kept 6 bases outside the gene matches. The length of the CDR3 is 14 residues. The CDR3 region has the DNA TGCGCCAGCAGCCCCGACAGGGGGGAGACTGAAGCTTTCTTT. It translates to CASSPDRGETEAFF.

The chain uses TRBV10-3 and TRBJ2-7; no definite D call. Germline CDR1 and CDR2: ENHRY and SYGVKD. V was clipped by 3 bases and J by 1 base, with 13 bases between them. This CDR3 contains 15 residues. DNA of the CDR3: TGTGCCATCAGTGACCCAGGTGTCGTATCCTACGAGCAGTACTTC. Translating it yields CAISDPGVVSYEQYF.

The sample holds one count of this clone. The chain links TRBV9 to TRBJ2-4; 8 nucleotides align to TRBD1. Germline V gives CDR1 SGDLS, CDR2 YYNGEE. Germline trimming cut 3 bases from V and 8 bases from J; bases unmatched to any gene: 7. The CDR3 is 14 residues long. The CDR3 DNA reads TGTGCCAGCAGCGCAGACGACAGGGGAGACATTCAGTACTTC. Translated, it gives CASSADDRGDIQYF.

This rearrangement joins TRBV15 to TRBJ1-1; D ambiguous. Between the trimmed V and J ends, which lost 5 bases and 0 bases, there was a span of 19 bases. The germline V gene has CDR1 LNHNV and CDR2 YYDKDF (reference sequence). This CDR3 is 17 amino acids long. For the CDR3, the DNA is TGTGCCACCAGCGATGAGACGGTGTTGGGCTTGAACACTGAAGCTTTCTTT. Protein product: CATSDETVLGLNTEAFF.